This T cell receptor (beta chain) appears in the sequencing data of a study of neurological immune-mediated disorders (dated by TCRdb to about 2019). In the study overall: Among the approximately 35 multiple sclerosis patients, relapsing-remitting MS was present in approximately 31 and secondary progressive MS was present in 3. Peripheral blood TCR-beta repertoires from patients with HTLV-I-associated myelopathy (HAM/TSP), patients with multiple sclerosis, and healthy controls were compared in the study using UMI-based sequencing. Alongside PBMC samples, the set of around 99 TCR-beta libraries contained longitudinal samples, technical triplicates, and paired CD4+ and CD8+ T-cell subsets that had been sorted. The cohort was made up of about 65 subjects, consisting of 15 or so HAM/TSP patients, some 35 multiple sclerosis patients and about 20 healthy controls.

Libraries from unsorted PBMCs were made from 2 million PBMCs kept in RNAlater at -80 degrees C until RNA extraction. Multiple sclerosis patients were enrolled in a US clinical protocol evaluating disease progression by magnetic resonance imaging. PBMCs were separated from peripheral blood using Ficoll-Hypaque density gradient centrifugation and then cryopreserved in liquid nitrogen. This clonotype appeared a few times. This receptor's antigen is unknown. Base qualities are not provided; no much larger clone lies one nucleotide away. cDNA was synthesized by template-switch 5'RACE using a primer carrying a 10-nucleotide random unique molecular identifier by which each TCR transcript was tagged. Each sequencing run produced over 190 million TCR-beta sequences covering 15-18 subjects. The RNeasy kit was used for extraction of total RNA. The KAPA Real-time Library Amplification kit was used to amplify TCR-beta VDJ regions with primers targeting the TCR constant region and the 5'RACE anchor. Sample indexes and Illumina adaptors were added in a first PCR, and a second PCR then increased library yield. After Ampure bead purification, the TCR product of roughly 650 bp was size-selected on a 2% E-gel SizeSelection system. Before pooling, libraries had their quality checked on a Bioanalyzer, their concentration measured with Qubit, and their quantity determined with the Kapa Library Quantification kit. Libraries were sequenced paired-end 2 x 150 bp on an Illumina HiSeq 2500. To increase sequence diversity, roughly 24-31% phiX was spiked into each library pool. On the authors' methods: Quality-filtered reads were processed with the UMI-based MiGEC pipeline, and over 80% of raw TCR sequences were removed by the MiGEC pipeline during error correction. IMGT germline references were used for alignment of VDJ genes, and clonotypes were defined by a unique CDR3 amino acid sequence together with V-J genes. Clonal expansion, Shannon diversity, and CDR3 relatedness (CalcPairwiseDistances, ClusterSamples) were evaluated with VDJtools, and phylogenetic trees were built with CLCbio workbench. Expanded clones were defined as having at least 8 unique UMIs, based on coefficient-of-variation modelling across technical triplicates. TCRdb ran its own pipeline on the public reads, namely fastp trimming at Q25 and MiXCR clone calling, and kept in-frame beta chains. Rows with one shared CDR3 protein collapse into an entry with the most common genes and DNA. TCRdb assigned the V and J calls; the authors' analysis was not used. Counted in this sample were about 55,000 distinct CDR3 sequences; approximately 3.9% of them appeared once. Clones ranked in the top ten supply around 1.5% of the sample.

V trim: 5 bases; J trim: 8 bases; unmatched bases: 9. From the cysteine through the phenylalanine, the CDR3 covers 15 amino acids. The only DNA kept is the CDR3, 45 bases in frame from the first base. The germline V gene supplies CDR1 SNHLY and CDR2 FYNNEI. What the work shows at the level of the full study, not this receptor alone: Repertoires from 18 of 34 MS patients were grouped by phylogenetic analysis into a cluster of related CDR3 sequences, suggesting a possible repertoire-level signature. No identical CDR3 amino acid sequences were shared among expanded clones across subjects, suggesting private TCR-beta repertoires in all groups. TCR clonal expansion was highest in HAM/TSP patients and lowest in MS patients, with MS patients falling below even healthy controls. The MS cluster showed no association with clinical or MRI features, and the authors stated that larger cohorts are needed.

Source material: PBMCs. The receptor was isolated from a man aged 30-40 years with multiple sclerosis. The receptor chain draws on TRBV2 and TRBJ2-1; TRBD2 agrees with 10 junctional bases. CDR3 protein: CASSRASGSRDEQFF. The bases are TGTGCCAGCAGTCGGGCTAGCGGGAGTAGGGATGAGCAGTTCTTC.